Listed here are 12 T cell receptor beta chains from one sample, sequenced in a study of blood T cell repertoires in COVID-19 (dated by TCRdb to 2020 to 2022). Library preparation employed the immunoSEQ multiplex PCR assay. TCRdb stores this immuneACCESS table with in-frame sequences only. Part of the clones is absent; in the studies checked, under half of the shortfall reflects unresolved V genes, and no reason is known for the rest. In this sample the table shows 130,000 or so clones, approximately 89% of which occur a single time. The ten largest clonotypes hold over 9.5% of the sample. Sequences were obtained from peripheral blood. The origin of the receptors is an older woman with COVID-19, enrolled during active disease.

The chain recombines TRBV6-5 with TRBJ1-6, with a weak D call TRBD1 (5 bases). V was trimmed by 6 bases and J by 7 bases, leaving 16 bases between them. The germline gives CDR1 MNHEY, CDR2 SVGAGI. This CDR3 has 15 residues. Here the CDR3 DNA reads TGTGCCAGCAGAGGGATTCAGACAGAGAATTCACCCCTCCACTTT. Translating gives CASRGIQTENSPLHF.

This clone was detected once. V usage is TRBV15 and J usage is TRBJ1-2; D perhaps matches TRBD1 (5 bases). V was pared by 3 bases and J by 8 bases, with 13 bases between. The CDR3 totals 13 residues. CDR1 is LNHNV, CDR2 YYDKDF, per germline (reference sequence). The CDR3 sequence: CATSRTGGAGYTF. DNA for the CDR3: TGTGCCACCAGCAGGACGGGAGGGGCCGGCTACACCTTC.

This chain joins TRBV6-5 and TRBJ2-7; the match to TRBD1 covers 8 bases. V shed 8 bases and J 2 bases; nucleotides not matched to a gene: 2. Germline loops: CDR1 MNHEY, CDR2 SVGAGI. The CDR3 is 12 residues long. The CDR3 sequence: CASRDRPYEQYF. The CDR3 region has the DNA TGTGCCAGCCGGGACAGGCCCTACGAGCAGTACTTC.

The chain combines TRBV9 with TRBJ1-2; 11 nucleotides align to TRBD1. Looked up from germline, CDR1 is SGDLS and CDR2 is YYNGEE. Trimming removed 4 bases from V and 8 bases from J; junction bases left unmatched: 10. CDR3 length equals 15 residues. CDR3 in amino acids: CASSPRTGGEMGYTF. CDR3 coding DNA: TGTGCCAGCAGCCCCAGGACAGGGGGCGAAATGGGCTACACCTTC.

The rearrangement uses TRBV14 and TRBJ1-4; 7 bases fit TRBD1. The CDR3 length is 16 residues. J was trimmed by 3 bases and V by 4 bases; bases with no gene match: 8. The germline CDR1 and CDR2 sequences are SGHDN and FVKESK. The CDR3 nucleotides are TGTGCCAGCAGCCGGACAGGACTGGGCTCTAATGAAAAACTGTTTTTT. The encoded protein is CASSRTGLGSNEKLFF. Drawing the rest from reference TRBV14 and TRBJ1-4, the complete variable domain is EAGVTQFPSHSVIEKGQTVTLRCDPISGHDNLYWYRRVMGKEIKFLLHFVKESKQDESGMPNNRFLAERTGGTYSTLKVQPAELEDSGVYFCASSRTGLGSNEKLFFGSGTQLSVL.

The chain links TRBV6-1 to TRBJ1-2, with TRBD1 matching 7 bases. Losses at the gene ends were 4 bases for V and 8 bases for J; bases not matched to a gene: 19. Germline lookup yields CDR1 MNHNS and CDR2 SASEGT. CDR3 length: 17 residues. CDR3 residues: CASSGGQGERSPRGYTF. The CDR3 DNA is TGTGCCAGCAGTGGGGGGCAGGGGGAAAGGTCCCCCCGGGGCTACACCTTC.

The sample holds a few counts of this clone. J is TRBJ1-6 and V is TRBV28, with TRBD1 identical over 7 bases. Germline V lookup: CDR1 MDHEN, CDR2 SYDVKM. V gave up 6 bases and J gave up 9 bases; unmatched junction bases: 14. The CDR3 covers 16 residues. The CDR3 region is CASRPTKGAFGSPLHF. CDR3 sequence (DNA): TGTGCCAGCAGGCCCACCAAGGGGGCTTTTGGTTCACCCCTCCACTTT.

This chain uses TRBV5-1 with TRBJ1-2, with D perhaps TRBD1 (5 bases). Trimming took off 3 bases at V and 0 bases at J, with 9 bases between the two ends. The CDR3 consists of 14 residues. From germline, CDR1 is SGHRS and CDR2 YFSETQ. CDR3 bases: TGCGCCAGCAGCTCTCAGGGTTCTAACTATGGCTACACCTTC. Encoded protein: CASSSQGSNYGYTF.

The chain recombines TRBV27 with TRBJ2-2, with D possibly being TRBD1 (5 bases). Germline V gene lookup returns CDR1 MNHEY and CDR2 SMNVEV (reference sequence). The CDR3 spans 16 residues. V was shortened by 7 bases and J by 3 bases, with 18 bases between the two germline ends. The CDR3 is CASIHGQGVYTGELFF. The CDR3 DNA reads as TGTGCCAGCATACACGGCCAGGGTGTTTACACCGGGGAGCTGTTTTTT.

The V gene is TRBV6-4, the J gene TRBJ2-7; D might be TRBD1 (5 bases). The CDR3 contains 14 residues. Per germline, CDR1 MRHNA and CDR2 SNTAGT. Deletions cut 3 bases from V and 1 base from J, with 10 bases between. CDR3 region: CASSENRLSYEQYF. The CDR3 nucleotides read TGTGCCAGCAGTGAAAACAGGCTTTCCTACGAGCAGTACTTC.

This clone was seen just once. This sequence joins TRBV18 and TRBJ1-5, with D perhaps matching TRBD1 (5 bases). CDR3 length: 15 residues. The V end lost 6 bases, the J end lost 7 bases, and 19 bases lay between the germline ends. Germline V gives CDR1 KGHSH, CDR2 LQKENI. The CDR3, as DNA: TGTGCCAGCTCCCCAGGGCGGGCCGACGACCAGCCCCAGCATTTT. As protein: CASSPGRADDQPQHF.

V is TRBV9 and J is TRBJ1-6; a weak D match, TRBD1 (5 bases). The CDR3 totals 15 residues. V lost 0 bases to trimming and J lost 7 bases, with 11 bases between them. Germline V gene data show CDR1 as SGDLS and CDR2 as YYNGEE. CDR3: CASSVGDGGNSPLHF. CDR3 nucleotides: TGTGCCAGCAGCGTAGGGGACGGGGGAAATTCACCCCTCCACTTT.